The sequence of this T cell receptor beta chain was determined in a study of metastatic and nonmetastatic thyroid tumors. This clone was seen repeatedly, ten times or more. TCRdb re-processed the PCR reads through MiXCR. The sample has 30,000 or so clones; roughly 25% are singletons. No treatment of any kind had been given to any patient before thyroid surgery. Germline V gene lookup returns CDR1 SNHLY and CDR2 FYNNEI. This CDR3 is built from 14 residues. Trimming took off 6 bases at V and 7 bases at J, with 15 bases between the two ends. This sequence was found in a female donor with papillary thyroid cancer or a benign thyroid nodule (not recorded which). Some clones in this sample may be carry-over from other donors' samples. The sequencing sample was made of blood. The rearrangement uses TRBV2 and TRBJ1-4, with a tentative D call TRBD1 (6 bases). CDR3 region: CASSGRGAGEKLFF. The CDR3 DNA is TGTGCCAGCAGCGGGCGGGGGGCTGGTGAAAAACTGTTTTTT.